These 11 T cell receptor beta chains were all obtained from the same sample, sequenced in a study of cytomegalovirus exposure and HLA in healthy donors. A multiplex PCR was run with 60 Vbeta primers and 13 Jbeta primers. TCRdb keeps only in-frame clones here, not all; method: immunoSEQ multiplex PCR. The sample spans approximately 100,000 clones; the ten largest clones claim less than 4.5%. Sequencing was done on a sample of PBMCs. Receptors originate from a man aged 40-49 years in good health and CMV-seronegative.

V is TRBV9 and J is TRBJ1-1; D gene unclear. The germline CDR1 and CDR2 sequences are SGDLS and YYNGEE. The ends were cut back, 4 bases at V and 3 bases at J, with 7 bases in the middle. This CDR3 is built from 12 residues. The CDR3 DNA follows: TGTGCCAGCAGCACCTCAGACACTGAAGCTTTCTTT. This codes for CASSTSDTEAFF.

V gene TRBV27 combines with J gene TRBJ2-3, with D maybe TRBD2 (5 bases). The CDR3 is made up of 15 amino acids. With 5 bases removed from V and 6 bases from J, the gap between germline ends came to 18 bases. The V gene's germline CDR1 is MNHEY and CDR2 SMNVEV (reference sequence). Here the CDR3 DNA reads TGTGCCAGCAGTATCCTAGCTCTTCCACTTGATACGCAGTATTTT. Its translation: CASSILALPLDTQYF.

The rearrangement links TRBV6-6 to TRBJ2-3; D is possibly TRBD1 (5 bases). In germline, CDR1 is MNHNY, CDR2 SVGAGI (reference sequence). V was trimmed by 2 bases and J by 2 bases, leaving 11 bases between them. The CDR3 length is 15 residues. CDR3 in DNA: TGTGCCAGCAGTTACGGGGCCGGCTTCACAGATACGCAGTATTTT. It translates to CASSYGAGFTDTQYF.

The chain employs TRBV11-2 and TRBJ2-1; 12 nucleotides align to TRBD2. CDR1 and CDR2 from the germline V gene are SGHAT and FQNNGV. V trimming: 6 bases; J trimming: 5 bases; junction bases outside the gene matches: 5. This CDR3 has 15 residues. The CDR3 DNA reads TGTGCCAGCAGATACCTAGCGGGAGGGCACAATGAGCAGTTCTTC. It specifies CASRYLAGGHNEQFF.

The chain has TRBV6-1 and TRBJ2-7, with 13 nucleotides matching TRBD2. Per germline, CDR1 MNHNS and CDR2 SASEGT. V lost 2 bases and J lost 3; bases outside the gene matches: 1. The CDR3 runs 15 residues. DNA for the CDR3: TGTGCCAGCAGTGAAAGGACTAGCGGGGGCTACGAGCAGTACTTC. The encoded protein is CASSERTSGGYEQYF.

The chain employs TRBV30 and TRBJ2-7; D is perhaps TRBD1 (6 bases). The CDR3 is 12 residues long. V shed 8 bases and J shed 1 base, with 12 bases lying between them. Germline CDR1 reads GTSNPN; CDR2 reads SVGIG (reference sequence). CDR3 in amino acids: CAGNRESYEQYF. CDR3 coding DNA: TGTGCCGGAAACAGGGAGTCCTACGAGCAGTACTTC.

The chain combines TRBV5-1 with TRBJ2-3; D is uncertain. CDR3 size: 13 residues. CDR1 and CDR2 (germline): SGHRS, YFSETQ. V was shortened by 0 bases and J by 1 base, with 3 bases between the two germline ends. Here the CDR3 DNA reads TGCGCCAGCAGCTTGGCGGGCACAGATACGCAGTATTTT. Its protein is CASSLAGTDTQYF.

The chain carries TRBV5-1 and TRBJ2-3; possibly TRBD2 for D (5 bases). The CDR3 is made up of 14 amino acids. Looked up from germline, CDR1 is SGHRS and CDR2 is YFSETQ. With 4 bases removed from V and 2 bases from J, the gap between germline ends came to 11 bases. As DNA, the CDR3 is TGCGCCAGCAGCCGAGGGTCGGTCACAGATACGCAGTATTTT. It codes for CASSRGSVTDTQYF. The entire variable domain, with the rest obtained from reference TRBV5-1 and TRBJ2-3, is as follows: KAGVTQTPRYLIKTRGQQVTLSCSPISGHRSVSWYQQTPGQGLQFLFEYFSETQRNKGNFPGRFSGRQFSNSRSEMNVSTLELGDSALYLCASSRGSVTDTQYFGPGTRLTVL.

V is TRBV6-5 and J is TRBJ2-7; D call uncertain. V lost 7 bases to trimming and J lost 1 base, with 11 bases between them. Germline assignment: CDR1 MNHEY and CDR2 SVGAGI. There are 13 residues in the CDR3. CDR3 DNA: TGTGCCAGCAAAAGAGGATCGTCCTACGAGCAGTACTTC. It encodes CASKRGSSYEQYF.

The rearrangement links TRBV18 to TRBJ2-5, with D tentatively TRBD2 (5 bases). Germline CDR1 reads KGHSH; CDR2 reads LQKENI. This CDR3 region has 13 residues. The V end lost 4 bases, the J end lost 5 bases, and 11 bases lay between the germline ends. CDR3: CASSQSQRETQYF. CDR3 nucleotides: TGTGCCAGCTCACAGAGCCAGCGGGAGACCCAGTACTTC.

The chain uses TRBV11-2 and TRBJ2-7; D unclear. The CDR3 is made up of 13 amino acids. Germline-derived CDR1 and CDR2 are SGHAT and FQNNGV. V gave up 2 bases and J gave up 3 bases, with 8 bases separating them. CDR3 nucleotide sequence: TGTGCCAGCAGCTTATTTTCAGACTACGAGCAGTACTTC. Its translation is CASSLFSDYEQYF.